This T cell receptor beta chain was retrieved from a study of a mutant IDH1 vaccine in newly diagnosed glioma. On the study more broadly: Initiation of the vaccine course occurred 4-6 weeks after radiotherapy alone, or alongside temozolomide cycles.

As concerns this clone: Antigen specificity is unknown.

The time point here: week 23, last vaccination. Each dose of the vaccine consisted of 300 ug of mutant IDH1 20-mer peptide, with topical imiquimod. Astrocytomas that were new, WHO grade 3 or 4, IDH1-mutant and ATRX-lost were present in the donors. There are 14 residues in the CDR3. From germline, CDR1 is SGHNT and CDR2 YYREEE (reference sequence). V was clipped by 1 base and J by 2 bases, with 9 bases between them. TCRdb's table, derived via immunoSEQ multiplex PCR, lists solely in-frame clones and lacks some. Of around 60,000 clones listed, approximately 84% are singletons. This chain connects TRBV5-4 to TRBJ2-5; the D is unclear. Here the sequenced sample was PBMCs, taken from a glioma patient whose treatment included an IDH1 peptide vaccine. This sequence originates from a man aged 25 to 45 with glioma. CDR3 in DNA: TGTGCCAGCAGCTTGACCTGGGGACAAGAGACCCAGTACTTC. Translation: CASSLTWGQETQYF.